Listed below are T cell receptor beta chains from one sample, sequenced in a study of blood T cell repertoires in COVID-19. Assay: immunoSEQ multiplex PCR; the TCRdb copy retains only in-frame clones and omits some. The table has over 65,000 clones, more than 75% seen once. What was sequenced was peripheral blood. Every receptor here comes from a human donor in a cohort sampled during active COVID-19. Both conserved end residues are part of each CDR3. D genes are given only for firm matches. Size is stated for part of the rows, as once, few or many counts, or as a class when the clone is expanded.

clone_size	v_call	j_call	d_call	cdr3_aa	cdr3_nt
once	TRBV4-3	TRBJ2-7	TRBD1	CASSRHRQGAYEQYF	TGCGCCAGCAGCCGACACCGACAGGGGGCCTACGAGCAGTACTTC
.	TRBV6-2/TRBV6-3	TRBJ1-1	.	CASSRPDRSEAFF	TGTGCCAGCAGTCGCCCCGACAGGAGTGAAGCTTTCTTT
.	TRBV11-3	TRBJ2-4	TRBD1	CASSSGQGPKNIQYF	TGTGCCAGCAGCTCCGGACAGGGACCCAAAAACATTCAGTACTTC
.	TRBV18	TRBJ2-3	TRBD2	CASSPPLTGLAGGTQYF	TGTGCCAGCTCACCCCCACTCACGGGACTAGCGGGAGGAACGCAGTATTTT
.	TRBV2	TRBJ2-2	TRBD2	CASRPGGRTGELFF	TGTGCCAGCAGACCGGGAGGGCGGACCGGGGAGCTGTTTTTT
.	TRBV19	TRBJ1-6	.	CASSEQGPGSPLHF	TGTGCCAGTAGTGAACAGGGCCCTGGGTCACCCCTCCACTTT
.	TRBV30	TRBJ2-3	TRBD2	CAWSTGLAFTDTQYF	TGTGCCTGGAGCACGGGACTAGCGTTCACAGATACGCAGTATTTT
few	TRBV4-1	TRBJ2-7	TRBD1	CASSQDFGTGYEQYF	TGCGCCAGCAGCCAAGATTTCGGGACAGGCTACGAGCAGTACTTC
.	TRBV7-9	TRBJ2-1	TRBD2	CASSSTSDFYNEQFF	TGTGCCAGCAGCTCTACTAGCGACTTCTACAATGAGCAGTTCTTC
once	TRBV7-9	TRBJ2-5	.	CAITSGETQYF	TGTGCCATCACTTCCGGGGAGACCCAGTACTTC
.	TRBV5-1	TRBJ2-5	TRBD1	CASRQGGETQYF	TGCGCCAGCAGACAGGGGGGAGAGACCCAGTACTTC
.	TRBV6-6	TRBJ2-1	.	CASSPDKGTYNEQFF	TGTGCCAGCAGTCCCGACAAGGGGACCTACAATGAGCAGTTCTTC
.	TRBV5-4	TRBJ2-3	.	CASSFWTSTDTQYF	TGTGCCAGCAGCTTCTGGACTAGCACAGATACGCAGTATTTT
.	TRBV19	TRBJ1-2	.	CASSIIDFYGYTF	TGTGCCAGTAGTATAATAGACTTCTATGGCTACACCTTC
.	TRBV9	TRBJ1-1	TRBD1	CASSVGTGGETEAFF	TGTGCCAGCAGCGTTGGGACAGGAGGGGAGACTGAAGCTTTCTTT
.	TRBV10-3	TRBJ1-3	TRBD1	CAISPGTGAGNTIYF	TGTGCCATCAGTCCCGGGACAGGAGCTGGAAACACCATATATTTT
.	TRBV24-1	TRBJ1-2	TRBD1	CATSDPNRGNYGYTF	TGTGCCACCAGTGATCCGAACAGGGGCAACTATGGCTACACCTTC
.	TRBV9	TRBJ1-2	.	CASSVEGSMGGYTF	TGTGCCAGCAGCGTTGAGGGCTCTATGGGTGGCTACACCTTC
.	TRBV7-3	TRBJ2-3	TRBD2	CASSLGLAGDPDTQYF	TGTGCCAGCAGCTTGGGACTAGCGGGAGACCCAGATACGCAGTATTTT
.	TRBV12-3/TRBV12-4	TRBJ1-2	.	CASSAGLNYGYTF	TGTGCCAGCTCGGCAGGGTTAAACTATGGCTACACCTTC
.	TRBV7-2	TRBJ1-5	TRBD1	CASSLGTVEPQHF	TGTGCCAGCAGCTTGGGGACAGTTGAACCCCAGCATTTT
once	TRBV5-3	TRBJ1-6	TRBD1	CARSYRQGAVPYNSPLHF	TGTGCCAGAAGCTACCGACAGGGGGCGGTCCCCTATAATTCACCCCTCCACTTT
.	TRBV3-1/TRBV3-2	TRBJ1-2	TRBD1	CASTLGQNYGYTF	TGTGCCAGCACCCTGGGACAGAACTATGGCTACACCTTC
once	TRBV18	TRBJ1-1	TRBD1	CASSPGVGQGEAFF	TGTGCCAGCTCACCAGGGGTGGGACAGGGTGAAGCTTTCTTT
.	TRBV7-8	TRBJ2-2	TRBD2	CASSLALAGGLTGELFF	TGTGCCAGCAGCTTAGCGCTAGCGGGAGGGCTAACCGGGGAGCTGTTTTTT
.	TRBV20-1	TRBJ1-5	.	CSASNRERWDQPQHF	TGCAGTGCTAGTAACAGGGAGCGGTGGGACCAGCCCCAGCATTTT
.	TRBV4-3	TRBJ2-5	.	CASSQGLGPQETQYF	TGCGCCAGCAGCCAAGGTTTGGGGCCCCAAGAGACCCAGTACTTC
.	TRBV5-6	TRBJ2-7	.	CASSLDGTFGTGYEQYF	TGTGCCAGCAGCTTGGATGGGACATTTGGGACGGGCTACGAGCAGTACTTC
.	TRBV15	TRBJ1-1	.	CATSRDRNTEAFF	TGTGCCACCAGCAGAGACAGAAACACTGAAGCTTTCTTT
.	TRBV4-1	TRBJ1-3	TRBD1	CASSQDLQGVAGNTIYF	TGCGCCAGCAGCCAAGATTTACAGGGGGTCGCTGGAAACACCATATATTTT
.	TRBV27	TRBJ2-1	TRBD2	CASSLTSGSRYEQFF	TGTGCCAGCAGTTTAACTAGCGGGAGTAGATATGAGCAGTTCTTC
.	TRBV7-2	TRBJ2-4	.	CASSWSSGIQYF	TGTGCCAGCAGCTGGAGTAGTGGCATTCAGTACTTC
once	TRBV20-1	TRBJ1-5	.	CSASWGFASNQPQHF	TGCAGTGCTAGTTGGGGCTTCGCTAGCAATCAGCCCCAGCATTTT
.	TRBV19	TRBJ2-5	.	CASSIGGAEGETQYF	TGTGCCAGTAGTATTGGGGGGGCCGAGGGGGAGACCCAGTACTTC
.	TRBV9	TRBJ1-4	TRBD1	CASSARAGTGNEKLFF	TGTGCCAGCAGCGCGAGGGCCGGGACAGGGAATGAAAAACTGTTTTTT
.	TRBV6-1	TRBJ1-5	.	CASSEAQGSQHF	TGTGCCAGCAGTGAAGCACAGGGCTCCCAGCATTTT
.	TRBV19	TRBJ2-3	.	CASSITLDTDTQYF	TGTGCCAGTAGTATAACGCTAGACACAGATACGCAGTATTTT
.	TRBV24-1	TRBJ2-7	TRBD2	CATSAGSGSYEQYF	TGTGCCACCAGTGCGGGTAGCGGGAGCTACGAGCAGTACTTC
.	TRBV6-2/TRBV6-3	TRBJ2-7	.	CASSYADTREQYF	TGTGCCAGCAGTTACGCGGACACCCGCGAGCAGTACTTC
.	TRBV28	TRBJ1-4	.	CASSRDQGYGKLFF	TGTGCCAGCAGCCGAGACCAGGGATATGGAAAACTGTTTTTT
.	TRBV4-3	TRBJ2-2	.	CASSQEGRRTGELFF	TGCGCCAGCAGCCAAGAGGGTAGGAGGACCGGGGAGCTGTTTTTT
.	TRBV9	TRBJ2-2	.	CASSVDSVETGELFF	TGTGCCAGCAGCGTGGATAGCGTAGAGACCGGGGAGCTGTTTTTT
.	TRBV7-8	TRBJ2-7	.	CASRRLDSSEQYF	TGTGCCAGCCGACGACTAGATTCCTCCGAGCAGTACTTC
.	TRBV2	TRBJ2-1	.	CASREGRGSYNEQFF	TGTGCCAGCAGAGAAGGGCGGGGCTCCTACAATGAGCAGTTCTTC
.	TRBV19	TRBJ2-2	TRBD2	CASSKGLAGGELFF	TGTGCCAGTAGTAAGGGACTAGCGGGCGGGGAGCTGTTTTTT
.	TRBV2	TRBJ2-7	TRBD2	CASESGRGTYEQYF	TGTGCCAGTGAGAGCGGGAGGGGGACCTACGAGCAGTACTTC
.	TRBV7-9	TRBJ2-7	.	CASSVGGGLSYEQYF	TGTGCCAGCAGCGTGGGAGGGGGTCTGTCCTACGAGCAGTACTTC
.	TRBV9	TRBJ2-3	.	CASSLLLTDTQYF	TGTGCCAGCAGCCTCCTACTCACAGATACGCAGTATTTT
.	TRBV27	TRBJ2-7	.	CASSLGPPYEQYF	TGTGCCAGCAGTTTAGGGCCTCCCTATGAGCAGTACTTC
.	TRBV7-2	TRBJ2-4	.	CASSFDVALAKNIQYF	TGTGCCAGCAGCTTCGACGTAGCTCTAGCCAAAAACATTCAGTACTTC
.	TRBV6-5	TRBJ1-4	.	CASKTGATNEKLFF	TGTGCCAGTAAGACAGGCGCAACTAATGAAAAACTGTTTTTT
.	TRBV7-2	TRBJ2-3	.	CASSSLGLSTDTQYF	TGTGCCAGCAGCTCCCTAGGACTAAGCACAGATACGCAGTATTTT
.	TRBV28	TRBJ2-2	TRBD2	CASREGRNTGELFF	TGTGCCAGCCGGGAGGGGCGGAACACCGGGGAGCTGTTTTTT